The T cell receptor beta chain under discussion was sequenced for a study of identifying expanded T cells in peripheral blood. TCRdb's copy holds only in-frame clones and misses some; the assay was immunoSEQ multiplex PCR. The sample contains 84,000 or so clones, approximately 90% of which appear only once. Germline V CDR1 and CDR2: SGHRS, YFSETQ. This CDR3 contains 15 residues. Unmatched junction bases numbered 7, after V lost 4 bases and J lost 2 bases. The clonotype originates from a person between 18 and 70 years old in good health. The rearrangement uses TRBV5-1 and TRBJ1-2, with 8 nucleotides matching TRBD1. Sequencing was done on a sample of blood. CDR3 nucleotide sequence: TGCGCCAGCAGCCCCCTGGACAGGGCCAACTATGGCTACACCTTC. It specifies CASSPLDRANYGYTF.